This T cell receptor (beta chain) originates from a study of blood T cell repertoires in COVID-19 (TCRdb year 2020). Turning to the overall study: Collaborator samples came from the United States, Italy and Spain and covered acute and convalescent phases of COVID-19. Sample metadata almost always included a de-identified subject ID, COVID-19 status, age in years and sex. Samples came from the ongoing ImmuneRACE study (first 160 participants) plus 1,254 subjects from 6 global collaborators. A freely available public database, intended as a resource for researchers studying the immune response to SARS-CoV-2, is where the repertoires were released. Where HLA class I and class II types were available, the types were taken from metadata supplied by the sample provider, not from assay-based typing. The material from the prospective study consisted of cDNA or gDNA derived from T cells, B-cell-depleted T cells, or PBMCs. Deeply sampled blood TCRbeta repertoires from subjects exposed to, actively infected with, or recovered from COVID-19 were included in the dataset.

The research as a whole found: How much clinical and demographic metadata was included differed by source and by participant, and the metadata was provided uncurated.

TCRbeta CDR3 regions were amplified from genomic DNA by means of the immunoSEQ Assay, a bias-controlled multiplex PCR. Under the source paper's analysis protocol: Within the assay, amplification of reference gene primers was used to estimate how many nucleated cells each sample contained. To quantify the absolute abundance of each unique TCRbeta CDR3 rearrangement, sequence reads were collapsed and filtered. Productive Simpson clonality was computed per sample as the square root of Simpson's diversity index over productive rearrangements. TCRdb obtained this table from immuneACCESS and retained in-frame rearrangements with V and J assigned. These tables miss some clones; where compared with another copy, unresolved V genes account for less than half of the shortfall, and the remainder is unexplained. V and J calls and clone size are given by that table; D and trimming were obtained from the DNA. The sample data list about 350,000 clones, and 88% of these were observed just once. The biggest ten clones account for 6% to 8.5% of the sample.

As to this clone: Its antigen is still unknown. No base qualities exist here, and no much larger clone lies one base off it.

One collaborating source in Seattle enrolled patients while the patients were actively infected and followed the patients over time throughout the course of disease. Whole blood was collected in K2EDTA tubes by collaborating institutions according to the institutions' own protocols. For TCRbeta analysis, collaborators shipped samples as frozen whole blood, isolated PBMCs, or DNA extracted from either of those sample types. Relative to germline, V is missing 5 bases and J is missing 6 bases, with 10 bases of the junction outside any gene match. The germline V gene provides CDR1 SGDLS and CDR2 YYNGEE. The CDR3 holds 15 amino acids from the cysteine to the phenylalanine. The kept DNA is CDR3 alone, 45 bases in frame from the first base.

The chain joins TRBV9 to TRBJ1-2, and 10 junction bases match TRBD1. The source of this sequence is a woman between 65 and 79 years old with COVID-19, enrolled during active disease. Sequenced sample: peripheral blood. The CDR3 region has the sequence CASSARGTGDDGYTF. The nucleotides are TGTGCCAGCAGTGCTCGAGGGACAGGGGACGATGGCTACACCTTC.